This T cell receptor (beta chain) stems from a study of T-cell reconstitution after alpha-beta-depleted transplantation in children. This clonotype appeared a few times. A TCRbeta library incorporating unique molecular identifiers was prepared. One entry per CDR3 protein results from TCRdb running MiXCR on the PCR reads. Among approximately 510,000 distinct CDR3 sequences listed, approximately 20% were seen once. Germline CDR1 reads LGHNA; CDR2 reads YNFKEQ. V was pared by 0 bases and J by 4 bases, with 6 bases of the junction left unmatched. CDR3 length: 16 amino acids. The material was PBMCs from the stem cell graft donor, obtained from the stem cell graft. The sequence was obtained from a human donor who donated a stem cell graft to a child with acute lymphoblastic leukemia. The chain recombines TRBV4-2 with TRBJ2-1, with 7 bases fitting TRBD2. The CDR3 loop reads CASSQEALAEYNEQFF. CDR3 DNA sequence: TGTGCCAGCAGCCAAGAAGCCCTAGCGGAGTACAATGAGCAGTTCTTC.